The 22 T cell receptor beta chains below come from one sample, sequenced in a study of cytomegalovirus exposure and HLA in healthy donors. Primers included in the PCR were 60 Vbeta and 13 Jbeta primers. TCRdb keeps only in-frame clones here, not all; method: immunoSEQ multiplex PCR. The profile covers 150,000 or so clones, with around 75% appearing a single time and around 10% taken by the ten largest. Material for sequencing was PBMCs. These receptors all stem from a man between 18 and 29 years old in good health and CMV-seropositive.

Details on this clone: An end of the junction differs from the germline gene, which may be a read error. The CDR3 loop is CASSTQNHEETQYF. DNA for the CDR3: TGTGCTAGCAGCACTCAAAACCACGAAGAGACCCAGTACTTC. J is TRBJ2-5 and V is TRBV7-7; the D is unclear. The CDR3 extends over 14 amino acids. The germline gives CDR1 SSHAT, CDR2 FNYEAQ (reference sequence).

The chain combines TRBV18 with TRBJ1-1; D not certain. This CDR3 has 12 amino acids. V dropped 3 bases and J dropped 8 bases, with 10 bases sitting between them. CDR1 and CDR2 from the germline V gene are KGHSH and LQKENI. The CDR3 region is CASSPKGLEAFF. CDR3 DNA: TGTGCCAGCTCACCCAAAGGACTGGAAGCTTTCTTT.

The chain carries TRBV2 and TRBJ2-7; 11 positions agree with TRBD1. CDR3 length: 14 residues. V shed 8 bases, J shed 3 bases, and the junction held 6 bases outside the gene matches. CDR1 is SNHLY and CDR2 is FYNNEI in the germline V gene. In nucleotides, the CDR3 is TGTGCCAGCCAGACCGGGACAGGGGGCTACGAGCAGTACTTC. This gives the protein CASQTGTGGYEQYF.

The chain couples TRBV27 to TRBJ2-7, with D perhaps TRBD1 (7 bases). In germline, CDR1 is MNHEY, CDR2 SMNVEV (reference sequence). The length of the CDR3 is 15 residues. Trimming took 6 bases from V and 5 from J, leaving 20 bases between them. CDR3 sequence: CASRGGGELADEQYF. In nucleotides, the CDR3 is TGTGCCAGCAGAGGAGGGGGCGAGTTGGCGGACGAGCAGTACTTC.

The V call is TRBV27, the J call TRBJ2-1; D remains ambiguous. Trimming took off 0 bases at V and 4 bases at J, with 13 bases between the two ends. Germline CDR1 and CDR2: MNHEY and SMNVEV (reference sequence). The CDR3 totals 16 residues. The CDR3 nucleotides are TGTGCCAGCAGTTTATCGATTTTGGCCAATTACAATGAGCAGTTCTTC. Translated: CASSLSILANYNEQFF.

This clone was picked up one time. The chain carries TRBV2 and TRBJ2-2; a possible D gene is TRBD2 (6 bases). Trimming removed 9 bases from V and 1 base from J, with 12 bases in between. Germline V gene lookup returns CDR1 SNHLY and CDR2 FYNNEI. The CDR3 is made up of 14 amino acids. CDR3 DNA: TGTGCCAGGACCAGGGAGGAGAACACCGGGGAGCTGTTTTTT. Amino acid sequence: CARTREENTGELFF. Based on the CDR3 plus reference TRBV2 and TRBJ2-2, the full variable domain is EPEVTQTPSHQVTQMGQEVILRCVPISNHLYFYWYRQILGQKVEFLVSFYNNEISEKSEIFDDQFSVERPDGSNFTLKIRSTKLEDSAMYFCARTREENTGELFFGEGSRLTVL.

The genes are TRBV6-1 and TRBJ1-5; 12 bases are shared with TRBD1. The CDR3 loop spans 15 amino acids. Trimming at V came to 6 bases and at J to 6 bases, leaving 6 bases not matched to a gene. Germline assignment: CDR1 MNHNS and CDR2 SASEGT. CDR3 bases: TGTGCCAGCAGAGACGGGACAGGGGGCGGTCAGCCCCAGCATTTT. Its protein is CASRDGTGGGQPQHF.

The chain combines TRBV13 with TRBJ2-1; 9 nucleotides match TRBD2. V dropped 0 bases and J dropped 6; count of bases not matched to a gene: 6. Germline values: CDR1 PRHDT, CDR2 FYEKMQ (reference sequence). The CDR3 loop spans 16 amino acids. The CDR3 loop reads CASSLGSSGKANEQFF. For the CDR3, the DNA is TGTGCCAGCAGCTTAGGATCTAGCGGGAAGGCCAATGAGCAGTTCTTC.

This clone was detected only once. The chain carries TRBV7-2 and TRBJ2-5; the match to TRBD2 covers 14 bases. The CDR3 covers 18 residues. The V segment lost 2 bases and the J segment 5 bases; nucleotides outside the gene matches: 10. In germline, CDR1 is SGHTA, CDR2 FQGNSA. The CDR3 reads CASSLLGLAGAGGETQYF. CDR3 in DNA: TGTGCCAGCAGCTTACTGGGACTAGCGGGAGCGGGGGGGGAGACCCAGTACTTC.

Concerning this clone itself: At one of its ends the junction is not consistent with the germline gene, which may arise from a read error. The CDR3 bases are TGTTCCAGCAGTTACCGGAGGACAGGGCTGGGAGAGCAGTACTTC. Protein sequence: CSSSYRRTGLGEQYF. The chain has TRBV6-5 and TRBJ2-7; 8 bases are a match to TRBD1. CDR1 is MNHEY and CDR2 is SVGAGI in the germline V gene. CDR3 length: 15 residues.

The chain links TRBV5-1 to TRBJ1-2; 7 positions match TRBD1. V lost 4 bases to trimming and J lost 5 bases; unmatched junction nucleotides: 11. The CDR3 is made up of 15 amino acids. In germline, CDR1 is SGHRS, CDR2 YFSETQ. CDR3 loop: CASSLSGTDIYGYTF. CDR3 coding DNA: TGCGCCAGCAGCCTTTCCGGGACAGATATTTATGGCTACACCTTC.

DNA for the CDR3: TGTGCCAGCTTTGGACTAGCGGGACCAACCTACGAGCAGTACTTC. The encoded protein is CASFGLAGPTYEQYF. This rearrangement joins TRBV27 to TRBJ2-7; 12 bases align to TRBD2. With 8 bases clipped from V and 2 bases from J, the junction kept 7 bases outside the gene matches. CDR1 and CDR2 (germline): MNHEY, SMNVEV (reference sequence). There are 15 residues in the CDR3.

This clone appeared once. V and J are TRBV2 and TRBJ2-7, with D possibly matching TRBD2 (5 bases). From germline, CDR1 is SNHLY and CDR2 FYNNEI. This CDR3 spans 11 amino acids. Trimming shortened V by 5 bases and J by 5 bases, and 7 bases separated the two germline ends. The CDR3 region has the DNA TGTGCCAGCAGTTACGGGAACGAGCAGTACTTC. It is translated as CASSYGNEQYF. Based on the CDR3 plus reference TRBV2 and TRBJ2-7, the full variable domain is EPEVTQTPSHQVTQMGQEVILRCVPISNHLYFYWYRQILGQKVEFLVSFYNNEISEKSEIFDDQFSVERPDGSNFTLKIRSTKLEDSAMYFCASSYGNEQYFGPGTRLTVT.

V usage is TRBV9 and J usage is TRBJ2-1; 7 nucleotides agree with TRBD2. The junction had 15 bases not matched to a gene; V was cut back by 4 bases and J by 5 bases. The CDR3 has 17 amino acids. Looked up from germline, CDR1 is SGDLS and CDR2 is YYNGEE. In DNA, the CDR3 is TGTGCCAGCAGCCCTCCGCGGGGAGGGCTCGGACACAATGAGCAGTTCTTC. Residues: CASSPPRGGLGHNEQFF.

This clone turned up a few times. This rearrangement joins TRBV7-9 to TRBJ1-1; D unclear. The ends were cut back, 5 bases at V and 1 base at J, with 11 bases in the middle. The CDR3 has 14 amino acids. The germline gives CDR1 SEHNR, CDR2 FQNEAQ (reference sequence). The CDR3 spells CASSIESQNTEAFF. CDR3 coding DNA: TGTGCCAGCAGCATTGAGTCCCAGAACACTGAAGCTTTCTTT.

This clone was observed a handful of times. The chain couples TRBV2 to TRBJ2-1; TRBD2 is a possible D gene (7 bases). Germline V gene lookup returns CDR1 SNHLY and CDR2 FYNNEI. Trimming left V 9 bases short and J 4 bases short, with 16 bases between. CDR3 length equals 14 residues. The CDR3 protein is CARFRGREYNEQFF. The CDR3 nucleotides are TGTGCCAGGTTTCGGGGGCGGGAGTACAATGAGCAGTTCTTC. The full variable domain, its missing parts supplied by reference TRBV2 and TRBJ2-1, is EPEVTQTPSHQVTQMGQEVILRCVPISNHLYFYWYRQILGQKVEFLVSFYNNEISEKSEIFDDQFSVERPDGSNFTLKIRSTKLEDSAMYFCARFRGREYNEQFFGPGTRLTVL.

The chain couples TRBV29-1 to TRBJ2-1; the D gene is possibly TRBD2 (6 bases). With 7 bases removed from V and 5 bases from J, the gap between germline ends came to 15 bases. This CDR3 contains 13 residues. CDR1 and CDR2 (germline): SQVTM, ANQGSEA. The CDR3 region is CSGLPGEHNEQFF. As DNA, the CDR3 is TGCAGCGGGCTCCCGGGAGAACACAATGAGCAGTTCTTC.

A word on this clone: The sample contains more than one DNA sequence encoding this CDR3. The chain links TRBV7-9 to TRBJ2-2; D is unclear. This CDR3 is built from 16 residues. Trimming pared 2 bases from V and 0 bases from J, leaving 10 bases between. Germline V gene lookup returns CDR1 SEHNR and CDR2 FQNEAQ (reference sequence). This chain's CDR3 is CASSLLAEPNTGELFF. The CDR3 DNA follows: TGTGCCAGCAGCTTACTGGCGGAACCGAACACCGGGGAGCTGTTTTTT.

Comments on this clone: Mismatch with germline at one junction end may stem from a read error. The CDR3 DNA reads as TGTGCCACCCGCAGAGACGGGGTATTAGGGAGAGGTGAAAAACTGTTTTTT. This translates into CATRRDGVLGRGEKLFF. V is TRBV15 and J is TRBJ1-4; D is ambiguous. The V gene's germline CDR1 is LNHNV and CDR2 YYDKDF (reference sequence). The CDR3 sequence is 17 residues long. Filled out from reference TRBV15 and TRBJ1-4, the complete variable domain reads DAMVIQNPRYQVTQFGKPVTLSCSQTLNHNVMYWYQQKSSQAPKLLFHYYDKDFNNEADTPDNFQSRRPNTSFCFLDIRSPGLGDTAMYLCATRRDGVLGRGEKLFFGSGTQLSVL.

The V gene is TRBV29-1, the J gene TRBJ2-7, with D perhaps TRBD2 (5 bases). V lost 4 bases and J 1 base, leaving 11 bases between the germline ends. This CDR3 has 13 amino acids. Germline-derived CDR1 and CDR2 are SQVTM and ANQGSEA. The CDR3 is CSVGNGGSYEQYF. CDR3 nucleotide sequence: TGCAGCGTTGGAAACGGAGGATCCTACGAGCAGTACTTC.

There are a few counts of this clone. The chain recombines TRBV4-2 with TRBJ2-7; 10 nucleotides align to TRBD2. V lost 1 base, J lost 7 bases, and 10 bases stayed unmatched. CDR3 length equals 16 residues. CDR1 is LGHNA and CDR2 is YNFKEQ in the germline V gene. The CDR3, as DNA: TGTGCCAGCAGCCAAGGGCTAGCGGGAGTCCGAAGGGAGCAGTACTTC. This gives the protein CASSQGLAGVRREQYF.

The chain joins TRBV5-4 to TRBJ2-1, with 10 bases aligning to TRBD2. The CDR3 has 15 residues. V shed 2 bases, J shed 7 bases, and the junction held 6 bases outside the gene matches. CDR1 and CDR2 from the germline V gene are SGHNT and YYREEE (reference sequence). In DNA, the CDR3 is TGTGCCAGCAGCTTTAGCGGGGGGTCCCGGAATGAGCAGTTCTTC. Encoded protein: CASSFSGGSRNEQFF.